The 18 T cell receptor beta chains given below trace back to one sample, sequenced in a study of T cells in Graves' hyperthyroidism and ophthalmopathy. RNA transcripts were the template for amplifying TCR beta CDR3 regions. TCR CDR3 regions were first amplified by RT-PCR with HTBI primers. MiXCR was run by TCRdb on the multiplex PCR reads, yielding one entry per CDR3 protein. Of a few hundred thousand distinct CDR3 sequences in the sample, under 15% were seen once. Sequencing was done on a sample of blood. The receptors originated from a woman aged 25-40 years with Graves' hyperthyroidism.

This clonotype was counted ten times or more. The chain links TRBV11-2 to TRBJ2-7; possibly TRBD2 for D (6 bases). Germline V gene sequence: CDR1 SGHAT, CDR2 FQNNGV. The CDR3 spans 15 residues. Trimming removed 4 bases from V and 5 bases from J, with 18 bases in between. CDR3 protein: CASSSIPGLSDEQYF. DNA for the CDR3: TGTGCCAGCAGCTCGATACCGGGACTCTCGGACGAGCAGTACTTC.

The chain carries TRBV6-5 and TRBJ1-2; D is possibly TRBD1 (5 bases). This CDR3 comprises 16 residues. Germline values: CDR1 MNHEY, CDR2 SVGAGI. The V and J ends lost 4 bases and 7 bases respectively, with 22 bases between them. The CDR3, as DNA: TGTGCCAGCAGTTTTAACGACAGTCCCCGTCGGTCTGGCTACACCTTC. It codes for CASSFNDSPRRSGYTF.

V usage is TRBV20-1 and J usage is TRBJ2-3; TRBD2 matches at 12 bases. Germline lookup yields CDR1 DFQATT and CDR2 SNEGSKA (reference sequence). CDR3 length: 17 amino acids. V lost 6 bases to trimming and J lost 4 bases; unmatched junction nucleotides: 14. The CDR3 loop is CSAPWRTSGIGADTQYF. CDR3 nucleotides: TGCAGTGCCCCTTGGAGGACTAGCGGGATAGGGGCAGATACGCAGTATTTT.

This clonotype was observed many times. J is TRBJ1-5 and V is TRBV3-1; D remains unclear. From germline, CDR1 is LGHDT and CDR2 YNNKEL (reference sequence). CDR3 length: 16 amino acids. V gave up 1 base and J gave up 9 bases, with 19 bases separating them. The CDR3: CASSQGHQATGRPQHF. In DNA, the CDR3 is TGTGCCAGCAGCCAAGGCCACCAGGCAACGGGGAGGCCCCAGCATTTT.

This clonotype was recorded many times. V usage is TRBV3-1 and J usage is TRBJ2-7, with a tentative D call TRBD2 (6 bases). CDR3 length: 15 amino acids. Deletions cut 0 bases from V and 7 bases from J, with 16 bases between. Germline CDR1 is LGHDT and CDR2 is YNNKEL (reference sequence). The CDR3 spells CASSQEGLALCEQYF. DNA for the CDR3: TGTGCCAGCAGCCAAGAGGGCCTAGCGCTGTGTGAGCAGTACTTC.

V and J are TRBV7-6 and TRBJ1-5; maybe TRBD1 (5 bases). Trimming cost V 0 bases and J 0 bases, with 9 bases left between them. Germline-derived CDR1 and CDR2 are SGHVS and FNYEAQ. The CDR3 length is 16 residues. This chain's CDR3 is CASSLARAHSNQPQHF. The CDR3 DNA sequence: TGTGCCAGCAGCTTAGCCAGGGCCCATAGCAATCAGCCCCAGCATTTT. Drawing the rest from reference TRBV7-6 and TRBJ1-5, the complete variable domain is GAGVSQSPRYKVTKRGQDVALRCDPISGHVSLYWYRQALGQGPEFLTYFNYEAQQDKSGLPNDRFSAERPEGSISTLTIQRTEQRDSAMYRCASSLARAHSNQPQHFGDGTRLSIL.

This clonotype was recorded at least ten times. J is TRBJ1-1 and V is TRBV7-6, with D possibly being TRBD1 (5 bases). Germline V gene sequence: CDR1 SGHVS, CDR2 FNYEAQ. The CDR3 consists of 13 residues. Trimming took 5 bases from V and 7 from J, leaving 14 bases between them. The CDR3: CASSTRDLGEAFF. In nucleotides, the CDR3 is TGTGCCAGCAGCACCCGGGACTTAGGTGAAGCTTTCTTT. Full variable domain (outside the CDR3, taken from reference TRBV7-6 and TRBJ1-1): GAGVSQSPRYKVTKRGQDVALRCDPISGHVSLYWYRQALGQGPEFLTYFNYEAQQDKSGLPNDRFSAERPEGSISTLTIQRTEQRDSAMYRCASSTRDLGEAFFGQGTRLTVV.

This clonotype was counted many times. The chain is built from TRBV3-1 and TRBJ2-1; possible D gene TRBD2, 6 bases. The germline V and J ends were trimmed by 0 bases and 1 base, with 10 bases remaining between them. The CDR3 consists of 16 residues. Germline CDR1 LGHDT, CDR2 YNNKEL (reference sequence). The CDR3 sequence: CASSQELAVSYNEQFF. CDR3 nucleotides: TGTGCCAGCAGCCAAGAACTAGCAGTATCCTACAATGAGCAGTTCTTC.

This chain connects TRBV6-1 to TRBJ2-2; D gene unclear. The CDR3 length is 14 residues. Between the trimmed V and J ends, which lost 6 bases and 8 bases, there was a span of 16 bases. In germline, CDR1 is MNHNS, CDR2 SASEGT. The CDR3 DNA sequence: TGTGCCAGCAGCCCCACCAGGATGGAGGGGGAGCTGTTTTTT. This sequence encodes CASSPTRMEGELFF.

Many counts were recorded for this clonotype. The chain recombines TRBV7-2 with TRBJ2-7; D gene ambiguous. Germline V gene data show CDR1 as SGHTA and CDR2 as FQGNSA. The V end lost 5 bases, the J end lost 0 bases, and 14 bases lay between the germline ends. This CDR3 is 15 amino acids long. The CDR3 protein is CASSEAGGSSYEQYF. DNA for the CDR3: TGTGCCAGCAGCGAGGCTGGCGGAAGCTCCTACGAGCAGTACTTC.

This sequence joins TRBV29-1 and TRBJ2-3, with 7 bases lining up with TRBD2. Per the germline V gene, CDR1 is SQVTM and CDR2 is ANQGSEA. The CDR3 extends over 14 amino acids. J lost 4 bases, V lost 6 bases, and 10 bases had no gene match. CDR3 in amino acids: CSVGLVRVPDTQYF. CDR3 bases: TGCAGCGTCGGACTAGTAAGGGTTCCAGATACGCAGTATTTT.

This clonotype was recorded at least ten times. The rearrangement joins TRBV18 to TRBJ2-7, with TRBD2 matching over 8 bases. CDR1 and CDR2 from the germline V gene are KGHSH and LQKENI. The CDR3 is made up of 16 amino acids. With V trimmed by 1 base and J by 4 bases, 9 bases remained unmatched. CDR3 amino acids: CASSPLAGPQEYEQYF. CDR3 sequence (DNA): TGTGCCAGCTCACCACTAGCGGGACCCCAGGAGTACGAGCAGTACTTC.

This clonotype showed up just a few times. This chain uses TRBV6-5 with TRBJ1-3; D is ambiguous. Germline V gene lookup returns CDR1 MNHEY and CDR2 SVGAGI. Trimming removed 0 bases from V and 0 bases from J, with 9 bases in between. The CDR3 sequence is 16 residues long. CDR3 coding DNA: TGTGCCAGCAGTTACTCCGGCCCAAGCTCTGGAAACACCATATATTTT. Protein: CASSYSGPSSGNTIYF.

This clonotype came up many times. CDR3 region: CASSKFGTGNNEQFF. CDR3 bases: TGTGCCAGCAGTAAATTTGGGACAGGGAACAATGAGCAGTTCTTC. This chain uses TRBV6-1 with TRBJ2-1, with 9 bases lining up with TRBD1. Per germline, CDR1 MNHNS and CDR2 SASEGT. This CDR3 has 15 residues. V lost 5 bases, J lost 5 bases, and 7 bases stayed unmatched.

This clonotype was counted only a few times. The chain has TRBV9 and TRBJ2-7, with unresolved D. V was shortened by 4 bases and J by 0 bases, with 11 bases between the two germline ends. CDR1 and CDR2 from the germline V gene are SGDLS and YYNGEE. The CDR3 length is 14 residues. The CDR3 nucleotides are TGTGCCAGCAGCCCCCGCCCTAGCTCCTACGAGCAGTACTTC. It translates to CASSPRPSSYEQYF.

This clonotype was detected ten times or more. The chain links TRBV7-9 to TRBJ2-7; D is ambiguous. The germline CDR1 and CDR2 sequences are SEHNR and FQNEAQ (reference sequence). V lost 7 bases, J lost 2 bases, and 21 bases lay in between. This CDR3 has 16 amino acids. CDR3 sequence: CASTYLAQEMTYEQYF. In nucleotides, the CDR3 is TGTGCCAGCACCTACCTTGCCCAGGAAATGACCTACGAGCAGTACTTC.

This clonotype was observed a handful of times. The chain's CDR3 is CASSSTLQIYTPSGANVLTF. The CDR3 DNA is TGTGCCAGCAGTTCAACCCTACAGATTTATACCCCCTCTGGGGCCAACGTCCTGACTTTC. V is TRBV27 and J is TRBJ2-6; D ambiguous. Germline V gives CDR1 MNHEY, CDR2 SMNVEV (reference sequence). V gave up 4 bases and J gave up 0 bases, with 22 bases separating them. This CDR3 spans 20 amino acids.

This sequence joins TRBV5-4 and TRBJ2-3; 12 positions match TRBD2. This CDR3 region has 18 residues. Germline assignment: CDR1 SGHNT and CDR2 YYREEE (reference sequence). Trimming at V came to 0 bases and at J to 2 bases, leaving 7 bases not matched to a gene. This CDR3 reads CASSLAGLAGRDTDTQYF. Here the CDR3 DNA reads TGTGCCAGCAGCTTGGCCGGACTAGCGGGAAGAGACACAGATACGCAGTATTTT.